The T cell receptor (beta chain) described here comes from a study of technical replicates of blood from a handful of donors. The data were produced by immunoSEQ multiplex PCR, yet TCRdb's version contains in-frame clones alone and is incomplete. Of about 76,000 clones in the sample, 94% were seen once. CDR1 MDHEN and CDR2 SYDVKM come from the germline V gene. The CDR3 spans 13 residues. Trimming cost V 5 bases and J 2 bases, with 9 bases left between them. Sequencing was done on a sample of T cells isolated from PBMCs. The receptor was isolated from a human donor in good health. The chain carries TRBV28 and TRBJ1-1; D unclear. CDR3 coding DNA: TGTGCCAGCAGTCCAACTATAAACACTGAAGCTTTCTTT. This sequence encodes CASSPTINTEAFF.